This TCR beta chain was recovered during a study of blood T cells in healthy people across ages (dated by TCRdb to the mid-2010s). Some background on the complete study: Template switching captured roughly one uniquely barcoded TCR beta cDNA molecule per two T cells in model experiments. To avoid experimental bias, donors of different ages were spread randomly across the sequencing lanes. To track age-related changes in TCR beta repertoire diversity, the study relied on deep sequencing normalized with unique cDNA molecular identifiers. Donors were grouped into four age groups: young (average approximately 16 years), middle-aged (roughly 37), aged (around 60) and long-lived (just over 80). Two additional independent replicas of 1 million unique cDNA reads from the same blood draw were analyzed for two donors (one aged 18 to 29 and one aged 80 or older). The full study reports these points: Donor CMV infection status was unknown, potentially confounding age-related changes in expanded clonotypes. As age increased, observed TCR beta diversity per million T cells dropped in a roughly linear way, and a significant reduction was already evident by age roughly 36. Conclusive comparison of naive and antigen-experienced compartments was prevented by the profiling of bulk unsorted PBMCs. Total diversity estimates from one million sequenced T cells were considered lower bounds and underestimates. There was a strong correlation between observed TCR beta diversity and the percentage of naive T cells measured by flow cytometry. Compared with the aged group, the long-lived group had more naive CD4+ T cells, fewer expanded clones and increased TCR diversity, suggesting age selection.

About this clonotype: The target of this receptor is not known. The junction departs from germline at one end; a sequencing error may be responsible.

Libraries were constructed by 5' RACE. This sample was sequenced with an Illumina HiSeq 2500. A second PCR of about 6 to 11 cycles was performed with a sample-barcoded 5' primer and a J-beta primer mix. A unique molecular identifier was introduced onto each TCR beta cDNA molecule by a template-switch 5' adaptor carrying 12 random nucleotides. Each sample yielded at least 2.5 million CDR3-containing paired-end reads. All of the RNA was converted into first-strand cDNA using the Mint cDNA synthesis kit, with a TRBC-specific oligonucleotide serving as the primer. Following uracil-DNA glycosylase treatment, all cDNA underwent a first 18-cycle PCR with the universal primers M1SS and BC2_uni_R. In the source study's methods: For normalization, 1 million high-quality reads were randomly selected from each sample, with every read carrying a distinct molecular identifier. Instead of being binned into consensus sequences, reads with shared molecular identifiers were discarded. MiTCR, set to a Q25 quality threshold and the strictest error-elimination algorithm, was used for CDR3 identification, clonotype clustering and error correction. Lower-bound total TCR beta diversity was estimated with a nonparametric unseen species model using Euler transformation. The raw public reads went through TCRdb reprocessing: fastp at Q25, MiXCR clone calling, in-frame beta chains kept. All rows with the same CDR3 protein become a single entry with the most common DNA and genes. The V and J calls and clone size are TCRdb's, not the authors'. This sample is represented by approximately 1.5 million distinct CDR3 sequences; 30% to 40% of them were singletons. The biggest ten clones account for 10% to 12% of the sample.

According to the germline V gene, CDR1 reads SGHRS and CDR2 reads YFSETQ. The CDR3 spans 14 residues, from the cysteine through the phenylalanine. Only CDR3 DNA is held: 42 bases, read in frame from base 1. The roughly 39 donors, aged about 6 to 95 years, were systemically healthy Caucasian individuals from Russia. Around 9.7 milliliters of peripheral blood were collected from each donor into EDTA-treated Vacutainer tubes. Ficoll-Paque density-gradient centrifugation was used to isolate PBMCs, with at least 7 million obtained per sample. Total RNA was extracted from PBMCs with Trizol reagent, with at least 5 micrograms obtained per sample. For every donor, flow cytometry on a PBMC aliquot measured the percentage of naive CD45RAhigh/CD27high T cells.

Sequencing was done on a sample of blood. This chain is built from TRBV5-1 and TRBJ2-1; 7 bases in the middle match TRBD2. The receptor comes from a woman aged 25 to 39 in good health. The CDR3 corresponds to CAGSLGGTLNEQFF. The base sequence is TGCGCCGGCAGCTTGGGAGGGACGTTGAACGAGCAGTTCTTC.